A selection of T cell receptor beta chains follows, all from one sample in a study of identical twins. TCRdb itself ran the 5' RACE reads through MiXCR, one entry per CDR3 protein. The table has around 650,000 distinct CDR3 sequences, roughly 7.2% seen once. The data also belong to a second study, concerning yellow fever vaccine responses in identical twins.

The sequenced sample consisted of PBMCs. All receptors derive from a woman under 30 in good health. Each CDR3 is given without its conserved first and last residue.

J gene: TRBJ1-2
V gene: TRBV27
CDR3 protein: ASSPKQGYYGYT

J gene: TRBJ2-7
V gene: TRBV28
CDR3 protein: ASSHSGTGSYEQY

J gene: TRBJ2-3
V gene: TRBV6-1
CDR3 protein: ASIRRSTDTQY

J gene: TRBJ1-4
V gene: TRBV6-6
CDR3 protein: ASSYSGEKLF

J gene: TRBJ2-7
V gene: TRBV20-1
CDR3 protein: SARTGGGEQY

J gene: TRBJ2-1
V gene: TRBV5-1
CDR3 protein: ASSLEGTEQF

J gene: TRBJ2-1
V gene: TRBV6-2/TRBV6-3
CDR3 protein: ASSYSGLAGYNEQF

J gene: TRBJ1-5
V gene: TRBV25-1
CDR3 protein: ASSLEWETQPQH

J gene: TRBJ2-5
V gene: TRBV7-9
CDR3 protein: ASSMQVRETQY

J gene: TRBJ1-5
V gene: TRBV20-1
CDR3 protein: SAGRDRNQPQH

J gene: TRBJ1-1
V gene: TRBV28
CDR3 protein: ASSFDLEMNTEAF

J gene: TRBJ2-1
V gene: TRBV4-1
CDR3 protein: ASSQAGDRVQ

J gene: TRBJ2-2
V gene: TRBV10-3
CDR3 protein: ASDRGGSNTGELF

J gene: TRBJ2-7
V gene: TRBV12-3/TRBV12-4
CDR3 protein: ASSFLFYEQY

J gene: TRBJ2-3
V gene: TRBV10-3
CDR3 protein: AISEFPSGTTDTQY

J gene: TRBJ2-4
V gene: TRBV3-1
CDR3 protein: ASSLQRDLAKNIQY

J gene: TRBJ1-6
V gene: TRBV20-1
CDR3 protein: SAGDNSPLH